This is a list of T cell receptor beta chains from one sample in a study of control samples from healthy donors and cancer patients. Sequencing was performed with immunoSEQ multiplex PCR; in TCRdb, only in-frame clones are kept and a portion is missing. The table records some 20,000 clones, 80% to 85% of them present only once. Sequencing was carried out using PBMCs. All receptors derive from an older man with head and neck cancer. Both conserved end residues are part of each CDR3. D genes are given only for firm matches. Part of the rows lack a size; the others show once, few, many or a class for expanded clones.

j_call	v_call	clone_size	d_call	cdr3_length	cdr3_aa	cdr3_nt
TRBJ2-1	TRBV19	NA	NA	13	CASSWTALNEQFF	TGTGCCAGTAGTTGGACAGCCCTGAATGAGCAGTTCTTC
TRBJ1-1	TRBV9	NA	TRBD1	15	CASSVGGGAQTEAFF	TGTGCCAGCAGCGTAGGAGGGGGCGCTCAGACTGAAGCTTTCTTT
TRBJ2-2	TRBV9	once	NA	18	CASSVPSLGALNTGELFF	TGTGCCAGCAGCGTGCCTAGTCTGGGGGCTCTGAACACCGGGGAGCTGTTTTTT
TRBJ1-1	TRBV5-1	NA	NA	12	CASSLTQTEAFF	TGCGCCAGCAGCTTGACGCAGACTGAAGCTTTCTTT
TRBJ2-5	TRBV2	NA	TRBD2	14	CASSGLAGGETQYF	TGTGCCAGCAGTGGACTAGCGGGAGGGGAGACCCAGTACTTC
TRBJ2-2	TRBV4-1	NA	TRBD1	16	CASSQDWDSNTGELFF	TGCGCCAGCAGCCAAGACTGGGACAGTAACACCGGGGAGCTGTTTTTT
TRBJ2-2	TRBV6-1	NA	TRBD1	15	CASSEQGALVGELFF	TGTGCCAGCAGTGAACAGGGGGCGCTGGTCGGGGAGCTGTTTTTT
TRBJ1-1	TRBV7-9	NA	NA	13	CGINGGFGTEAFF	TGTGGGATTAATGGGGGTTTTGGTACTGAAGCTTTCTTT
TRBJ2-7	TRBV18	NA	TRBD1	14	CASSPPDRAREQYF	TGTGCCAGCTCACCACCCGACAGGGCGCGGGAGCAGTACTTC
TRBJ2-7	TRBV5-1	NA	NA	16	CASSLEGVGQVYEQYF	TGCGCCAGCAGCTTGGAGGGGGTGGGCCAGGTCTACGAGCAGTACTTC
TRBJ1-2	TRBV6-1	few	TRBD1	16	CASSDPGTGASKGYTF	TGTGCCAGCAGTGACCCCGGGACAGGGGCCTCTAAAGGCTACACCTTC
TRBJ2-1	TRBV10-1	once	TRBD2	12	CASSPSSGEQFF	TGCGCCAGCAGTCCCTCTAGCGGCGAGCAGTTCTTC
TRBJ1-5	TRBV7-7	NA	TRBD1	13	CASSRDRDQPQHF	TGTGCCAGCAGCCGGGACAGGGATCAGCCCCAGCATTTT
TRBJ2-7	TRBV27	NA	NA	15	CASSLRREGSYEQYF	TGTGCCAGCAGTTTACGTCGGGAAGGGTCCTACGAGCAGTACTTC
TRBJ2-2	TRBV30	NA	NA	15	CAWSGAGGFAGELFF	TGTGCCTGGAGTGGGGCCGGAGGTTTCGCCGGGGAGCTGTTTTTT
TRBJ2-7	TRBV5-1	once	NA	14	CASSPGRTSYEQYF	TGCGCCAGCAGCCCGGGACGGACCTCCTACGAGCAGTACTTC
TRBJ2-1	TRBV10-1	NA	NA	13	CASSESQLFEQFF	TGCGCCAGCAGTGAGTCCCAGCTCTTTGAGCAGTTCTTC
TRBJ1-2	TRBV12-5	NA	TRBD1	16	CASGFGEGAANYGYTF	TGTGCTAGTGGTTTCGGGGAGGGGGCGGCTAACTATGGCTACACCTTC
TRBJ1-6	TRBV7-8	once	TRBD1	19	CASSLGTGGSSSYNSPLHF	TGTGCCAGCAGCTTAGGGACAGGGGGCTCAAGCTCCTATAATTCACCCCTCCACTTT
TRBJ2-1	TRBV5-6	few	NA	13	CASSLPVGLEQFF	TGTGCCAGCAGCTTGCCCGTCGGGCTTGAGCAGTTCTTC
TRBJ2-7	TRBV5-1	NA	NA	12	CASSFGAYEQYF	TGCGCCAGCAGCTTCGGGGCCTACGAGCAGTACTTC
TRBJ1-2	TRBV6-5	NA	TRBD1	14	CASSSAGGDYGYTF	TGTGCCAGCAGTTCCGCAGGGGGGGACTATGGCTACACCTTC
TRBJ2-7	TRBV15	NA	NA	14	CATSPRLNTYEQYF	TGTGCCACCAGCCCGCGACTTAATACCTACGAGCAGTACTTC
TRBJ1-1	TRBV24-1	once	TRBD1	15	CATSDPTGGNTEAFF	TGTGCCACCAGTGATCCCACAGGGGGGAACACTGAAGCTTTCTTT
TRBJ2-5	TRBV9	NA	TRBD2	16	CASSLSSSGSVGTQYF	TGTGCCAGCAGCCTTTCTTCTAGCGGGAGCGTTGGGACCCAGTACTTC
TRBJ1-4	TRBV2	NA	NA	14	CASSEGQALEKLFF	TGTGCCAGCAGTGAAGGTCAGGCGTTAGAAAAACTGTTTTTT
TRBJ2-1	TRBV7-8	NA	NA	15	CASSLVATRSSSQFF	TGTGCCAGCAGCTTAGTTGCTACACGCTCCTCCTCGCAGTTCTTC
TRBJ2-1	TRBV10-3	NA	TRBD2	18	CAISDLEKLAGGLNEQFF	TGTGCCATCAGTGACCTTGAAAAACTAGCGGGGGGGCTTAATGAGCAGTTCTTC
TRBJ1-3	TRBV9	NA	NA	15	CASSVARDSGNTIYF	TGTGCCAGCAGCGTAGCTCGGGATTCTGGAAACACCATATATTTT
TRBJ2-2	TRBV25-1	NA	TRBD1	16	CASSEFGTANTGELFF	TGTGCCAGCAGTGAATTCGGGACAGCGAACACCGGGGAGCTGTTTTTT
TRBJ2-3	TRBV7-9	once	NA	14	CASKGQLNTDTQYF	TGTGCCAGCAAAGGACAGTTAAACACAGATACGCAGTATTTT
TRBJ2-7	TRBV5-6	NA	NA	14	CASSLGRGHYEQYF	TGTGCCAGCAGCTTGGGCAGGGGCCACTACGAGCAGTACTTC
TRBJ1-2	TRBV7-9	NA	TRBD1	13	CASSRDRGYGYTF	TGTGCCAGCAGCCGGGACAGGGGCTATGGCTACACCTTC
TRBJ2-3	TRBV27	NA	TRBD1	16	CASSPPWTGTTDTQYF	TGTGCCAGCAGTCCCCCTTGGACAGGGACCACAGATACGCAGTATTTT
TRBJ2-5	TRBV5-1	NA	NA	17	CASSPIPGMGEQETQYF	TGCGCCAGCAGCCCGATCCCGGGGATGGGGGAACAAGAGACCCAGTACTTC
TRBJ2-2	TRBV5-1	NA	TRBD2	17	CASSLLASGVTTGELFF	TGCGCCAGCAGCTTGCTGGCTAGCGGGGTTACTACCGGGGAGCTGTTTTTT